This TCR beta chain was captured by sequencing in a study of blood T cells in healthy people across ages. Study conclusions and caveats: The study regarded diversity estimates from one million T cells as underestimates. Researchers said unsorted PBMCs prevented a conclusive naive versus antigen-experienced comparison.

Germline V gene lookup returns CDR1 MNHEY and CDR2 SVGEGT. There are 12 residues in the CDR3. V lost 6 bases and J lost 5, with 10 bases in between. A remark on this clonotype: The antigen is undetermined.

A sample-barcoded 5' primer and a J-beta primer mix were used in a second PCR of roughly 7 to 12 cycles. One entry per CDR3 protein results from TCRdb running MiXCR on the 5' RACE reads. The sample gives some 700,000 distinct CDR3 sequences, 43% of which show up once; 20% to 25% is in the top ten. This sequence joins TRBV6-2 or TRBV6-3 and TRBJ2-5, with unresolved D. Input material: blood. The clonotype comes from a woman aged 60 to 75 in good health. The chain's CDR3 is CASRYVEETQYF. In DNA form, the CDR3 reads TGTGCCAGCAGGTACGTTGAGGAGACCCAGTACTTC.